A selection of T cell receptor beta chains follows, all from one sample in a study of shared clonotypes between healthy human individuals. Produced via immunoSEQ multiplex PCR; TCRdb's table is partial and in-frame only. This table has fewer than 550,000 clones, 75% to 80% appearing once. The sequencing sample was made of PBMCs. The receptor source for this set is a woman between 40 and 55 years old in good health. Some clones in this sample may be carry-over from other donors' samples. Each CDR3 is given with its conserved first and last residue. A D gene is named only where the DNA matches it firmly. Size is stated for part of the rows, as once, few or many counts, or as a class when the clone is expanded.

V gene,J gene,clone size,D gene,CDR3 protein,CDR3 DNA
TRBV6-1,TRBJ2-7,.,.,CASTLRGSSYEQYF,TGTGCCAGCACCCTAAGGGGCAGCTCCTACGAGCAGTACTTC
TRBV28,TRBJ2-7,.,.,CASSRGGTGSYEQYF,TGTGCCAGCAGTAGGGGAGGGACAGGTTCCTACGAGCAGTACTTC
TRBV2,TRBJ2-7,.,.,CASSEARESSYEQYF,TGTGCCAGCAGTGAAGCACGGGAGAGCTCCTACGAGCAGTACTTC
TRBV19,TRBJ1-1,.,.,CASSPSGRGHTEAFF,TGTGCCAGTAGTCCGTCGGGACGGGGGCACACTGAAGCTTTCTTT
TRBV27,TRBJ2-1,.,.,CASNPGSRVWGEQFF,TGTGCCAGCAACCCAGGGAGTCGAGTGTGGGGTGAGCAGTTCTTC
TRBV6-5,TRBJ1-1,.,.,CASSYSTQGNTEAFF,TGTGCCAGCAGTTACTCCACTCAGGGGAACACTGAAGCTTTCTTT
TRBV6-1,TRBJ2-1,.,TRBD2,CASSEASGSYNEQFF,TGTGCCAGCAGTGAAGCGAGCGGGAGCTACAATGAGCAGTTCTTC
TRBV9,TRBJ2-1,few,.,CASSVGESKSGQFF,TGTGCCAGCAGCGTAGGGGAGTCCAAAAGCGGGCAGTTCTTC
TRBV5-4,TRBJ1-3,.,.,CASSLPGGNTIYF,TGTGCCAGCAGCTTACCCGGGGGAAACACCATATATTTT
TRBV27,TRBJ2-1,.,.,CASSFSGYEQFF,TGTGCCAGCAGTTTTTCGGGATACGAGCAGTTCTTC
TRBV7-9,TRBJ1-2,medium-sized,TRBD1,CASSTSWDRKTF,TGTGCCAGCAGCACTAGCTGGGACAGAAAGACCTTC
TRBV5-1,TRBJ1-1,few,.,CASVQAPGNTEAFF,TGCGCCAGCGTACAGGCCCCCGGGAACACTGAAGCTTTCTTT
TRBV28,TRBJ2-2,.,TRBD2,CASSILAGDTGELFF,TGTGCCAGCAGTATACTAGCGGGGGACACCGGGGAGCTGTTTTTT
TRBV7-2,TRBJ2-1,.,.,CASSTEGGLVRFF,TGTGCCAGCAGCACCGAAGGCGGGTTAGTGCGGTTCTTC
TRBV4-2,TRBJ1-6,.,TRBD1,CASSQGDRGLRSPLHF,TGTGCCAGCAGCCAAGGGGACAGGGGTTTGCGGTCACCCCTCCACTTT
TRBV4-1,TRBJ2-3,.,.,CASARSPGERNTQYF,TGCGCCAGCGCCCGAAGTCCGGGAGAGCGGAATACGCAGTATTTT
TRBV7-3,TRBJ2-2,few,.,CASSTRGLAHTGELFF,TGTGCCAGCAGCACTAGGGGTCTAGCTCACACCGGGGAGCTGTTTTTT
TRBV7-6,TRBJ2-1,.,.,CASSSSRGTEQFF,TGTGCCAGCAGCTCTAGCCGAGGGACTGAGCAGTTCTTC
TRBV7-2,TRBJ2-3,.,TRBD2,CASSLAGGGLAGGRTQYF,TGTGCCAGCAGCTTAGCCGGCGGCGGACTAGCGGGAGGGCGGACGCAGTATTTT
TRBV2,TRBJ2-7,.,.,CASIGGLSYEQYF,TGTGCCAGCATAGGAGGACTCTCCTACGAGCAGTACTTC
TRBV5-5,TRBJ2-7,.,TRBD1,CASRRQTGEGEQYF,TGTGCCAGCAGACGCCAGACAGGGGAAGGTGAGCAGTACTTC
TRBV27,TRBJ1-5,.,TRBD1,CASSLEGRDRTYSNQPQHF,TGTGCCAGCAGTTTAGAGGGCCGGGACAGGACTTATAGCAATCAGCCCCAGCATTTT
TRBV7-2,TRBJ1-1,few,TRBD1,CASSPGQGMNTEAFF,TGTGCCAGCAGCCCCGGACAGGGGATGAACACTGAAGCTTTCTTT
TRBV2,TRBJ2-7,.,TRBD1,CARGQGSYEQYF,TGTGCCAGAGGACAGGGGTCCTACGAGCAGTACTTC
TRBV2,TRBJ1-1,once,.,CASSQGVMNTEAFF,TGTGCCAGCAGTCAAGGGGTGATGAACACTGAAGCTTTCTTT
TRBV15,TRBJ1-4,.,TRBD1,CATSRDLGGGEEKLFF,TGTGCCACCAGCAGAGATCTAGGAGGGGGCGAGGAAAAACTGTTTTTT
TRBV28,TRBJ2-5,.,TRBD1,CASSLSGPGGETQYF,TGTGCCAGCAGTTTATCGGGCCCAGGGGGAGAGACCCAGTACTTC
TRBV19,TRBJ1-2,.,.,CASSIGPANYGYTF,TGTGCCAGTAGTATCGGTCCAGCTAACTATGGCTACACCTTC
TRBV27,TRBJ2-3,.,TRBD2,CASSSHPGLAGGDTQYF,TGTGCCAGCAGTTCCCACCCCGGACTAGCGGGAGGAGATACGCAGTATTTT
TRBV5-1,TRBJ2-1,few,TRBD2,CASSLEPSGRNEQFF,TGCGCCAGCAGCTTGGAGCCTAGCGGGAGGAATGAGCAGTTCTTC